This is a list of T cell receptor beta chains from one sample in a study of CD8 T cells in Susac syndrome. MiXCR, run by TCRdb on the immunoSEQ multiplex PCR reads, gives a single entry per CDR3 protein. The data contain fewer than 150,000 distinct CDR3 sequences, approximately 93% of them seen just once; the ten biggest clones take up roughly 0.088%. Source material: CD4+ T cells from PBMCs. The receptors derive from a human donor with multiple sclerosis. Both conserved end residues are part of each CDR3. Rows may omit the clone size; those that give it use once, few, many or a size class.

v_call: TRBV20-1; clone_size: .; cdr3_aa: CSARTGGAGQPQHF
v_call: TRBV30; clone_size: .; cdr3_aa: CAWRVLGDTQYF
v_call: TRBV3-1; clone_size: .; cdr3_aa: CASSHSQGTGADTQYF
v_call: TRBV29-1; clone_size: .; cdr3_aa: CSVEKQLSAYGYTF
v_call: TRBV2; clone_size: .; cdr3_aa: CASSEVGRPTSNQPQHF
v_call: TRBV28; clone_size: once; cdr3_aa: CASSPRGSAFF
v_call: TRBV5-1; clone_size: .; cdr3_aa: CASSLRQGDEKLFF
v_call: TRBV4-2; clone_size: once; cdr3_aa: CASSQDRSGLEKLFF
v_call: TRBV20-1; clone_size: .; cdr3_aa: CSAFITTNYGYTF
v_call: TRBV6-6; clone_size: .; cdr3_aa: CASSYNGDGETQYF
v_call: TRBV28; clone_size: .; cdr3_aa: CASCYSGAKNIQYF
v_call: TRBV25-1; clone_size: .; cdr3_aa: CASSEYPQGYTDTQYF
v_call: TRBV6-2/TRBV6-3; clone_size: .; cdr3_aa: CASSKLAGGPYEQFF
v_call: TRBV7-8; clone_size: once; cdr3_aa: CASSWNRQASEQYF
v_call: TRBV6-1; clone_size: .; cdr3_aa: CASSISGANVLTF
v_call: TRBV30; clone_size: .; cdr3_aa: CAWSVRGTGGNTEAFF
v_call: TRBV12-3/TRBV12-4; clone_size: .; cdr3_aa: CASSPTGEIRGYTF
v_call: TRBV7-9; clone_size: .; cdr3_aa: CASSPPGSDGYTF
v_call: TRBV5-4; clone_size: .; cdr3_aa: CASSLQGRTKNIQYF
v_call: TRBV18; clone_size: .; cdr3_aa: CASSPDVRVSYEQYF
v_call: TRBV20-1; clone_size: .; cdr3_aa: CSAIQRQETQYF
v_call: TRBV20-1; clone_size: .; cdr3_aa: CSASLQETYEQYF
v_call: TRBV7-2; clone_size: .; cdr3_aa: CASSLRLAAGTGELFF
v_call: TRBV28; clone_size: .; cdr3_aa: CASTRQNYGYTF
v_call: TRBV7-9; clone_size: .; cdr3_aa: CASRASFTDTQYF
v_call: TRBV10-3; clone_size: .; cdr3_aa: CATNAGTGGLETQYF
v_call: TRBV11-2; clone_size: .; cdr3_aa: CASSITGFDTGELFF
v_call: TRBV3-1; clone_size: .; cdr3_aa: CASSYSDTQYF
v_call: TRBV2; clone_size: .; cdr3_aa: CASGERGGAYEQYF
v_call: TRBV12-3/TRBV12-4; clone_size: once; cdr3_aa: CASSLGPPTETGELFF